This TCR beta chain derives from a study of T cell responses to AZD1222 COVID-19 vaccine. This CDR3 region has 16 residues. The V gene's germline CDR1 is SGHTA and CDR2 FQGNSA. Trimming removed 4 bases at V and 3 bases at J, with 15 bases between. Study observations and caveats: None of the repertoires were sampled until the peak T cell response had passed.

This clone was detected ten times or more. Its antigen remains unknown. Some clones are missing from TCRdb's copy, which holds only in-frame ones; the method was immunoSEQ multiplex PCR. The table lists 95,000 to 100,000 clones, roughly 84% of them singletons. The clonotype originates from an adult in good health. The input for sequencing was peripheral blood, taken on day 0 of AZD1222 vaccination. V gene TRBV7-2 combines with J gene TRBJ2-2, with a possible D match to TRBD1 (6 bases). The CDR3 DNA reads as TGTGCCAGCAGCTCCACACAGGGTTCTTACACCGGGGAGCTGTTTTTT. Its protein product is CASSSTQGSYTGELFF. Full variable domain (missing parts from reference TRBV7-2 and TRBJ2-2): GAGVSQSPSNKVTEKGKDVELRCDPISGHTALYWYRQSLGQGLEFLIYFQGNSAPDKSGLPSDRFSAERTGGSVSTLTIQRTQQEDSAVYLCASSSTQGSYTGELFFGEGSRLTVL.